These T cell receptor beta chains were read from a single sample in a study of T cell changes during pregnancy in multiple sclerosis. Repertoires were generated with immunoSEQ multiplex PCR, while TCRdb's copy carries only in-frame clones and drops some. The data contain 75,000 to 100,000 clones, around 94% of them singletons. The sample consisted of peripheral blood, taken after pregnancy. Receptors were obtained from a female donor with multiple sclerosis, enrolled in a pregnancy study. The CDR3 runs from the conserved cysteine through the conserved F or W.

v_call	j_call	cdr3_aa
TRBV7-2	TRBJ1-5	CASSLGQGHQPQHF
TRBV5-1	TRBJ1-2	CASSQGGDYGYTF
TRBV7-9	TRBJ2-7	CASSIEGGTYEQYF
TRBV7-3	TRBJ2-5	CASSSAGHQETQYF
TRBV5-1	TRBJ2-1	CASSLGGGAYNEQFF
TRBV5-1	TRBJ1-1	CASSSDGGITEAFF
TRBV5-1	TRBJ2-2	CASSLADSGETGELFF
TRBV29-1	TRBJ1-1	CSDLQGAHEAFF
TRBV5-4	TRBJ2-7	CASSSYERLAGALPGEQYF
TRBV12-2	TRBJ2-2	CASRYPTLGTGELFF
TRBV4-2	TRBJ1-1	CASSHSSQGAEAFF
TRBV10-2	TRBJ2-6	CASLRRWSSGRVGGANVLTF
TRBV19	TRBJ1-2	CASSPSRDRASSPNYGYTF
TRBV5-5	TRBJ1-2	CASRSGTAYGYTF